Listed below are T cell receptor beta chains from one sample, sequenced in a study of beta chain features in type 1 diabetes. The protocol was immunoSEQ multiplex PCR, while the TCRdb copy is restricted to in-frame clones and leaves out a portion. The data show fewer than 350,000 clones, approximately 16% seen once. The material sequenced was naive CD4+ T cells from blood. These receptors came from a man younger than 35 with type 1 diabetes. The CDR3 runs from the conserved cysteine through the conserved F or W. Each record gives: V gene, J gene, clone size, D gene, CDR3 protein, CDR3 DNA. A D gene is named only where the DNA matches it firmly. A row's size may be missing; if present it is once, few, many or a size class.

V: TRBV29-1
J: TRBJ1-1
size: few
D: NA
CDR3: CSGIDGMNTEAFF
DNA: TGCAGCGGTATTGATGGCATGAACACTGAAGCTTTCTTT

V: TRBV29-1
J: TRBJ1-1
size: NA
D: NA
CDR3: CSVSGLMNTEAFF
DNA: TGCAGCGTCTCGGGACTGATGAACACTGAAGCTTTCTTT

V: TRBV6-6
J: TRBJ2-6
size: few
D: NA
CDR3: CASWESGANVLTF
DNA: TGTGCCAGCTGGGAGTCCGGGGCCAACGTCCTGACTTTC

V: TRBV5-6
J: TRBJ2-4
size: few
D: NA
CDR3: CASSRAMTGLAKNIQYF
DNA: TGTGCCAGCAGCAGAGCAATGACAGGACTAGCCAAAAACATTCAGTACTTC

V: TRBV2
J: TRBJ1-2
size: few
D: NA
CDR3: CASSDGGARWYGYTF
DNA: TGTGCCAGCAGTGATGGTGGCGCGCGGTGGTATGGCTACACCTTC

V: TRBV5-1
J: TRBJ2-7
size: NA
D: NA
CDR3: CASSLISAGRYEQYF
DNA: TGCGCCAGCAGCTTGATATCCGCGGGGCGCTACGAGCAGTACTTC

V: TRBV27
J: TRBJ2-7
size: NA
D: NA
CDR3: CASSLHGGYEQYF
DNA: TGTGCCAGCAGTTTACACGGGGGCTACGAGCAGTACTTC

V: TRBV2
J: TRBJ2-5
size: NA
D: TRBD2
CDR3: CASRIAGGRGETQYF
DNA: TGTGCCAGCAGGATAGCGGGAGGGAGGGGGGAGACCCAGTACTTC

V: TRBV28
J: TRBJ2-3
size: NA
D: NA
CDR3: CASSFQDTQYF
DNA: TGTGCCAGCAGTTTCCAAGATACGCAGTATTTT

V: TRBV6-6
J: TRBJ1-1
size: NA
D: TRBD1
CDR3: CASSPMDRGSTEAFF
DNA: TGTGCCAGCAGTCCGATGGACAGGGGGTCCACTGAAGCTTTCTTT

V: TRBV6-6
J: TRBJ2-7
size: few
D: NA
CDR3: CASSPTAPSYEQYF
DNA: TGTGCCAGCAGTCCGACAGCACCCTCCTACGAGCAGTACTTC

V: TRBV6-6
J: TRBJ2-1
size: NA
D: TRBD1
CDR3: CASSDGTGGANEQFF
DNA: TGTGCCAGCAGTGACGGGACAGGGGGCGCCAATGAGCAGTTCTTC

V: TRBV28
J: TRBJ1-2
size: few
D: NA
CDR3: CASSLGTPANYGYTF
DNA: TGTGCCAGCAGTTTAGGGACACCGGCTAACTATGGCTACACCTTC

V: TRBV28
J: TRBJ2-1
size: NA
D: TRBD2
CDR3: CASSASDRGDEQFF
DNA: TGTGCCAGCAGTGCCTCGGATCGGGGGGATGAGCAGTTCTTC

V: TRBV6-5
J: TRBJ1-5
size: NA
D: NA
CDR3: CASSYRGLHQPQHF
DNA: TGTGCCAGCAGTTACAGGGGGTTACATCAGCCCCAGCATTTT